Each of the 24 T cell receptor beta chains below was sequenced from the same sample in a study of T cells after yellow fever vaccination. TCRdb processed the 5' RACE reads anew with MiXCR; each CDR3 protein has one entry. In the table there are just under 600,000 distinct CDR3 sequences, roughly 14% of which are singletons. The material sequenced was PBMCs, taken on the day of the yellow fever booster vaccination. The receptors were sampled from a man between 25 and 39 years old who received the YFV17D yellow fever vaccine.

For the CDR3, the DNA is TGTGCCAGCAGCATATCGGGGAACTACGAGCAGTACTTC. Its protein product is CASSISGNYEQYF. The chain recombines TRBV7-2 with TRBJ2-7, with a weak D call TRBD2 (5 bases). From germline, CDR1 is SGHTA and CDR2 FQGNSA. The CDR3 has 13 amino acids. V gave up 5 bases and J gave up 3 bases, with 11 bases separating them.

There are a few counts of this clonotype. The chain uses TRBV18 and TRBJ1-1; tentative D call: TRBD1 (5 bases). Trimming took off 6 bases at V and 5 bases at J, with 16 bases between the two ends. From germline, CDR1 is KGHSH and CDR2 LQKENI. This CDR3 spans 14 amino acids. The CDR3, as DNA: TGTGCCAGCTCGTCCGGGTGGGGGGAGACTGAAGCTTTCTTT. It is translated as CASSSGWGETEAFF.

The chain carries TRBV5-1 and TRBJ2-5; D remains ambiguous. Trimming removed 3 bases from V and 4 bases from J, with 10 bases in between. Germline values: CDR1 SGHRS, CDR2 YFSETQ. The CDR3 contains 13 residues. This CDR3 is CASSSEFRETQYF. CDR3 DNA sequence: TGCGCCAGCAGCTCGGAGTTTAGAGAGACCCAGTACTTC. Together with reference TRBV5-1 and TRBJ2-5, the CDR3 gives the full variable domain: KAGVTQTPRYLIKTRGQQVTLSCSPISGHRSVSWYQQTPGQGLQFLFEYFSETQRNKGNFPGRFSGRQFSNSRSEMNVSTLELGDSALYLCASSSEFRETQYFGPGTRLLVL.

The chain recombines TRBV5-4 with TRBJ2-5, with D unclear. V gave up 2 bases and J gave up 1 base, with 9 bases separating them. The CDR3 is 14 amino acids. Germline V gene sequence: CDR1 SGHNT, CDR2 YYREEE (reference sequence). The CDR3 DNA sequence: TGTGCCAGCAGCTTAAGCACTACCCAAGAGACCCAGTACTTC. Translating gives CASSLSTTQETQYF.

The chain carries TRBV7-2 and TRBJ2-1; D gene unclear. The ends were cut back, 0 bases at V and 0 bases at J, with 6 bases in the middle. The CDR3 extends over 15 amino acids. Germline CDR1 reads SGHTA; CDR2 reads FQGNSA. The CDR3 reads CASSLAWNSYNEQFF. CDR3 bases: TGTGCCAGCAGCTTAGCGTGGAACTCCTACAATGAGCAGTTCTTC.

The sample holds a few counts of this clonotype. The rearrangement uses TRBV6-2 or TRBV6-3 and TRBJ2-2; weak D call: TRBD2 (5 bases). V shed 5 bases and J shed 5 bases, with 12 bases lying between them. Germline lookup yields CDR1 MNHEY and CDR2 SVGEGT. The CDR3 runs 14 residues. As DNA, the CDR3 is TGTGCCAGCAGTCGGAGCGGAGGAACCGGGGAGCTGTTTTTT. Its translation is CASSRSGGTGELFF.

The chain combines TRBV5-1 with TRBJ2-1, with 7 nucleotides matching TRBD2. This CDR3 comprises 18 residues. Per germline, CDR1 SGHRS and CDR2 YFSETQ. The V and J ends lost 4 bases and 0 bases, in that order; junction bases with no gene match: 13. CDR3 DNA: TGCGCCAGCAGCAGTGCGGGAGTCGACCCACTCTCCTACAATGAGCAGTTCTTC. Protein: CASSSAGVDPLSYNEQFF.

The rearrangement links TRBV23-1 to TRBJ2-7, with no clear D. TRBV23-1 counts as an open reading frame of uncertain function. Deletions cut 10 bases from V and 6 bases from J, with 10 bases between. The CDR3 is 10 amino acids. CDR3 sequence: CATILLEQYF. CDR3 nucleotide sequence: TGCGCCACCATTTTACTCGAGCAGTACTTC.

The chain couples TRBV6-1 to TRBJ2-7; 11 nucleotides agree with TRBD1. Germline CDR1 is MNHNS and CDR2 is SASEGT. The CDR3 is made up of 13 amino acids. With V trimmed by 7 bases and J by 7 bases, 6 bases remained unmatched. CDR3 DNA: TGTGCCAGCATCGGACAGGGGGCATGGGAGCAGTACTTC. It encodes CASIGQGAWEQYF.

CDR3 residues: CASRELAKNIQYF. CDR3 nucleotides: TGTGCCAGCAGGGAACTAGCCAAAAACATTCAGTACTTC. The chain carries TRBV7-2 and TRBJ2-4; D uncertain. CDR1 and CDR2 (germline): SGHTA, FQGNSA. CDR3 length: 13 residues. Trimming removed 6 bases from V and 0 bases from J, with 6 bases in between.

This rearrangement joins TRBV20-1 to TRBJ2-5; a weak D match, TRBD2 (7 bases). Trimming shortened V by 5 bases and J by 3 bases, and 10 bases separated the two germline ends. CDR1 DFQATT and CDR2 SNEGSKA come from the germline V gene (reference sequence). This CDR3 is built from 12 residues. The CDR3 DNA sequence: TGCAGTGCTTCGGGGGGCGAAGAGACCCAGTACTTC. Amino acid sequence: CSASGGEETQYF.

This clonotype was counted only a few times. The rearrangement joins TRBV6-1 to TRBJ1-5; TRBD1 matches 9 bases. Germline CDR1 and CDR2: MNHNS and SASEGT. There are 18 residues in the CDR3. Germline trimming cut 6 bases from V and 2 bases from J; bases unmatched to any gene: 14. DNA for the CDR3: TGTGCCAGCAGAGAGACAGGGGGGACCCGAGGGGGCAATCAGCCCCAGCATTTT. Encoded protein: CASRETGGTRGGNQPQHF.

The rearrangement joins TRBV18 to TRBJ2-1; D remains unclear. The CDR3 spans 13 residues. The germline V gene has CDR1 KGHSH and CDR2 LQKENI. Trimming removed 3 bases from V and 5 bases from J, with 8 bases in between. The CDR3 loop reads CASSPGANNEQFF. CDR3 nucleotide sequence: TGTGCCAGCTCACCGGGCGCCAACAATGAGCAGTTCTTC.

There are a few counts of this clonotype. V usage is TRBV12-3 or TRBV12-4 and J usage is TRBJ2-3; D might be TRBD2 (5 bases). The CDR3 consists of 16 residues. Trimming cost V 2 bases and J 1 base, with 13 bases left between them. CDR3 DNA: TGTGCCAGCAGTTTACGGCTAGCCTCTGGCACAGATACGCAGTATTTT. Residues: CASSLRLASGTDTQYF.

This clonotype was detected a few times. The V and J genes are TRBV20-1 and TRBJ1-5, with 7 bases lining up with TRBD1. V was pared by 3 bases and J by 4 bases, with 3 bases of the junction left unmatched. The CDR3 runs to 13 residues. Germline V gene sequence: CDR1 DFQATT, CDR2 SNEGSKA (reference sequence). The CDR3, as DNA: TGCAGTGCTAGTGCAGGGGGGAATCAGCCCCAGCATTTT. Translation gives CSASAGGNQPQHF.

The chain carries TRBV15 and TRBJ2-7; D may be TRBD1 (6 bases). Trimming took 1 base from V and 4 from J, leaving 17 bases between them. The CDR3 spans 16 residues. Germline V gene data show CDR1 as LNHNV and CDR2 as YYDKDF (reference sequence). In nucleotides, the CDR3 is TGTGCCACCAGCAGAGCACCAGGGGAAGAATCGTACGAGCAGTACTTC. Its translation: CATSRAPGEESYEQYF.

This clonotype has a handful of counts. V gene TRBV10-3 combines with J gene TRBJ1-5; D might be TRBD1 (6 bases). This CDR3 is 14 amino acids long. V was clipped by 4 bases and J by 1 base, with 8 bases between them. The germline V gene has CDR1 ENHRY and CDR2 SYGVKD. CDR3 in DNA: TGTGCCATCAGTGGGGACACCAGCAATCAGCCCCAGCATTTT. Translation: CAISGDTSNQPQHF.

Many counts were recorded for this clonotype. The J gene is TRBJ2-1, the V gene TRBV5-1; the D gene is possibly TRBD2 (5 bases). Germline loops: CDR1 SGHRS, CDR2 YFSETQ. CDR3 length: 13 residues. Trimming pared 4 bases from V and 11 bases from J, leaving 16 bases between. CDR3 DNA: TGCGCCAGCAGCCCCGAGGACTTGCAAAAGCAGTTCTTC. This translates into CASSPEDLQKQFF. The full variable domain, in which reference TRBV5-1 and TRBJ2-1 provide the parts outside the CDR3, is KAGVTQTPRYLIKTRGQQVTLSCSPISGHRSVSWYQQTPGQGLQFLFEYFSETQRNKGNFPGRFSGRQFSNSRSEMNVSTLELGDSALYLCASSPEDLQKQFFGPGTRLTVL.

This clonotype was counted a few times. This CDR3 is CSARGTGEGRSIYEQYF. CDR3 nucleotide sequence: TGCAGTGCTAGGGGGACAGGGGAGGGACGGAGCATTTACGAGCAGTACTTC. The chain couples TRBV20-1 to TRBJ2-7; TRBD1 agrees at 10 bases. V lost 3 bases to trimming and J lost 4 bases; unmatched junction nucleotides: 15. Germline V gene sequence: CDR1 DFQATT, CDR2 SNEGSKA (reference sequence). The CDR3 contains 17 residues.

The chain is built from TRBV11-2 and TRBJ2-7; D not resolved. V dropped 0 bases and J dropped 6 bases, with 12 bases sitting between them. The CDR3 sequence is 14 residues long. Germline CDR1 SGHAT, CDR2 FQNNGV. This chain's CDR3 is CASSLDPPPFEQYF. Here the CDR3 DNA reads TGTGCCAGCAGCTTAGACCCACCGCCCTTCGAGCAGTACTTC.

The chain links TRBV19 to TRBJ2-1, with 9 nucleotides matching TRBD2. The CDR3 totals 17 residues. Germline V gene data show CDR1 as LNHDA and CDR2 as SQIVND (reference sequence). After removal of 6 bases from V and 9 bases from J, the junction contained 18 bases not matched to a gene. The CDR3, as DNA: TGTGCCAGTAGCCTCCGGTCCGGGACTAGCTGGTCACTTGAGCAGTTCTTC. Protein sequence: CASSLRSGTSWSLEQFF.

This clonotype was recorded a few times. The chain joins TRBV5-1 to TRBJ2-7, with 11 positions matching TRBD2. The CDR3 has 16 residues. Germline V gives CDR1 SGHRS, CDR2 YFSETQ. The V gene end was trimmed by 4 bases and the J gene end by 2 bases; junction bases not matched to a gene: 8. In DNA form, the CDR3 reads TGCGCCAGCAGCCCAGGGAGACTAGCGGGAACCTACGAGCAGTACTTC. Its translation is CASSPGRLAGTYEQYF.

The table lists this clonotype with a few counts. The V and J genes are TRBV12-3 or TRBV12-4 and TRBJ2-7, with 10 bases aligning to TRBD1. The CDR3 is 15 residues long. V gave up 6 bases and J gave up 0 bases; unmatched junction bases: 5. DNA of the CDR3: TGTGCCAGCAGGTCGACAGGGGGCGCCTCCTACGAGCAGTACTTC. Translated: CASRSTGGASYEQYF.

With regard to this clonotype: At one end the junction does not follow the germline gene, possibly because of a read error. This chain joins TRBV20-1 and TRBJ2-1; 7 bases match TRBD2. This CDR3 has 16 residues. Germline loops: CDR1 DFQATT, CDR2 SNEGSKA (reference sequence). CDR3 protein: CCARESSGKHYNEQFF. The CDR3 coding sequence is TGCTGTGCTAGAGAGTCCAGCGGGAAACACTACAATGAGCAGTTCTTC.